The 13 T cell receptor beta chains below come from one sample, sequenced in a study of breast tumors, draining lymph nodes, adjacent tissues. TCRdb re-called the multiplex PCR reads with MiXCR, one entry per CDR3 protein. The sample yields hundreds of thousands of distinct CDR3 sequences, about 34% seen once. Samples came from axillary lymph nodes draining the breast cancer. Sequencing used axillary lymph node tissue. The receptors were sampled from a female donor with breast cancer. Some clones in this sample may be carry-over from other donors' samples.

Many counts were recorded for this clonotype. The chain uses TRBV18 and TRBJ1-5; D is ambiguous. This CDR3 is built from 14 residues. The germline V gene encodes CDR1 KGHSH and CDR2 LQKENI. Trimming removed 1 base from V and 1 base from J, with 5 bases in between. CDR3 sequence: CASSPQGSNQPQHF. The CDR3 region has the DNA TGTGCCAGCTCACCACAGGGAAGCAATCAGCCCCAGCATTTT.

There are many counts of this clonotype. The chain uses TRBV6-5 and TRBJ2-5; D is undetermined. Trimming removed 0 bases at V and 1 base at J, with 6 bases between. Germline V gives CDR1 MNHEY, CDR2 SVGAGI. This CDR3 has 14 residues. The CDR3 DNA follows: TGTGCCAGCAGTTACTCCCGAATCCAAGAGACCCAGTACTTC. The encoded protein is CASSYSRIQETQYF.

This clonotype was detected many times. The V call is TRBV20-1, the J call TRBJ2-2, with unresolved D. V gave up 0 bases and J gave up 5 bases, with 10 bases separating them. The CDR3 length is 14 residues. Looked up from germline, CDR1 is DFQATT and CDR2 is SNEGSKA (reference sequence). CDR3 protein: CSARDHERTGELFF. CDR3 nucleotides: TGCAGTGCTAGAGATCATGAACGGACCGGGGAGCTGTTTTTT.

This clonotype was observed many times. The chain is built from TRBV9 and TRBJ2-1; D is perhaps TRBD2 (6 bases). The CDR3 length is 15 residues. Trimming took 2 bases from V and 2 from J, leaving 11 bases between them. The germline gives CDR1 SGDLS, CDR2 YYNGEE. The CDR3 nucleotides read TGTGCCAGCAGCGTGGAGGGGATCCCCTACAATGAGCAGTTCTTC. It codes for CASSVEGIPYNEQFF.

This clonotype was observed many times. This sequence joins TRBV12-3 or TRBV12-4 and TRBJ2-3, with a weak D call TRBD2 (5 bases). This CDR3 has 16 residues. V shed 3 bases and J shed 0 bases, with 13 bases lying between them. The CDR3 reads CASSFFFGSSTDTQYF. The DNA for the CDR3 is TGTGCCAGCAGTTTTTTTTTTGGGAGTAGCACAGATACGCAGTATTTT.

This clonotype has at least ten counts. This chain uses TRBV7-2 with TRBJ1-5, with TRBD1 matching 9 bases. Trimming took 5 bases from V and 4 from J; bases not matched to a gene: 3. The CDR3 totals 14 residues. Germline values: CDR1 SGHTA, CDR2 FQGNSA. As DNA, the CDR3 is TGTGCCAGCAGCGTGGACAGGGGAAATCAGCCCCAGCATTTT. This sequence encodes CASSVDRGNQPQHF.

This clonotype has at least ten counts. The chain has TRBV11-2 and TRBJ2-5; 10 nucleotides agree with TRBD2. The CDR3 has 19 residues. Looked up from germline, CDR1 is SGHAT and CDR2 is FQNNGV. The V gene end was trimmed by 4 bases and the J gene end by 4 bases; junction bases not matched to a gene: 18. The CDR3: CASSSGQGFPSGRTETQYF. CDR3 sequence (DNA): TGTGCCAGCAGCTCCGGACAGGGATTTCCTAGCGGGAGAACAGAGACCCAGTACTTC.

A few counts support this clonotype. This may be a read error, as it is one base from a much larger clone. The CDR3 loop reads CASSQDVGGASYEQYF. The CDR3 DNA reads as TGCGCCAGCAGCCAAGATGTCGGGGGGGCCTCCTACGAGCAGTACTTC. The chain employs TRBV4-1 and TRBJ2-7; 8 bases fit TRBD2. The length of the CDR3 is 16 residues. Germline V lookup: CDR1 MGHRA, CDR2 YSYEKL. The trim removed 0 bases at V and 0 bases at J, leaving 4 bases unmatched.

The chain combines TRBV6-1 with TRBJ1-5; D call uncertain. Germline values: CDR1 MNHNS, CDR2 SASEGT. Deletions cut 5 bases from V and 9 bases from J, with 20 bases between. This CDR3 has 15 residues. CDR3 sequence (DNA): TGTGCCAGCAGTCATTATCTATTTGCAGACTCGCCCCAGCATTTT. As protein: CASSHYLFADSPQHF.

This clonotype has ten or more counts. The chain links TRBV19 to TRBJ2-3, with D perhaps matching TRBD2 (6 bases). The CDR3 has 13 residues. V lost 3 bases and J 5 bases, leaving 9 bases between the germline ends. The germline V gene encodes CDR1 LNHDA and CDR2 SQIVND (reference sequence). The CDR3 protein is CASSIRELDTQYF. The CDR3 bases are TGTGCCAGTAGTATCCGGGAGCTAGATACGCAGTATTTT. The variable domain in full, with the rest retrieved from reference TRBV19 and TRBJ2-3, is DGGITQSPKYLFRKEGQNVTLSCEQNLNHDAMYWYRQDPGQGLRLIYYSQIVNDFQKGDIAEGYSVSREKKESFPLTVTSAQKNPTAFYLCASSIRELDTQYFGPGTRLTVL.

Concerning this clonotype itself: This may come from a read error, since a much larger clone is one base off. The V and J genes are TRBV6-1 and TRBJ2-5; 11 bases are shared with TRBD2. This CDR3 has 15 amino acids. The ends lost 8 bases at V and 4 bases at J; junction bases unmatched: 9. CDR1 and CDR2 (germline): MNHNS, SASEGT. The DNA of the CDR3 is TGTGCCAGCGGGCCTAGCGGGAGGAGAAGAGAGACCCAGTACTTC. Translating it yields CASGPSGRRRETQYF.

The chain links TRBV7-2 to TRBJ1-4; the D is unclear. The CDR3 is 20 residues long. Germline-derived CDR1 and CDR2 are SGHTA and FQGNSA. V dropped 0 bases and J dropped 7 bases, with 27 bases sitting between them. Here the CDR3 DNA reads TGTGCCAGCAGCTTAGCGGGAACTTGGCTGCTGGCGGGGTCTGGTGAAAAACTGTTTTTT. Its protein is CASSLAGTWLLAGSGEKLFF.

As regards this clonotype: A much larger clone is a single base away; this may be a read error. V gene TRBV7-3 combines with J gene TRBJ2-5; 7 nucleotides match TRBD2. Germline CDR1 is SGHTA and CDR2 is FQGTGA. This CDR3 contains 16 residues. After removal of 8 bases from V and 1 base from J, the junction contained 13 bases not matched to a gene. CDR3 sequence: CASGRSGRHLQETQYF. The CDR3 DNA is TGTGCCAGCGGCCGGTCCGGGAGGCACCTCCAAGAGACCCAGTACTTC.